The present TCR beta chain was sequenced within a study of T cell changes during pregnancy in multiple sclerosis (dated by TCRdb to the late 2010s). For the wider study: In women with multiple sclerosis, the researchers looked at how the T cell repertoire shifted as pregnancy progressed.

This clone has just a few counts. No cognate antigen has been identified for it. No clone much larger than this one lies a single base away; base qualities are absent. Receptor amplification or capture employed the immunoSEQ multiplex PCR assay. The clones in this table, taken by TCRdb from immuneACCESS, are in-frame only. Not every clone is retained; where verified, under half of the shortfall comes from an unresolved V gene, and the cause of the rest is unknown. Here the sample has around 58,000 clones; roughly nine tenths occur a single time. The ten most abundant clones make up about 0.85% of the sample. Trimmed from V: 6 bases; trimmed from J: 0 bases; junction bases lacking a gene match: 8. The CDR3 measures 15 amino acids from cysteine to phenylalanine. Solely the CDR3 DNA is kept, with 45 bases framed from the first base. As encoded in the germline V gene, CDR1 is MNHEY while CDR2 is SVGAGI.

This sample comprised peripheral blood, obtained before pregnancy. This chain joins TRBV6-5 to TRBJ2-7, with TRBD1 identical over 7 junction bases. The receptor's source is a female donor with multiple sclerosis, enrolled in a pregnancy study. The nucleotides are TGTGCCAGCAGCCAAGGACAGGCCATCTCCTACGAGCAGTACTTC. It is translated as CASSQGQAISYEQYF.